The 28 T cell receptor beta chains below were found in one sample sequenced in a study of shared clonotypes between healthy human individuals. The naive CD8 population came from CD45RO-negative cells selected for CCR7, without terminally differentiated effector memory CD45RA+ cells. Measured with immunoSEQ multiplex PCR; TCRdb has only the in-frame clones, and not every one. This table has about 550,000 clones, about 95% appearing once. Sequencing was performed on naive CD8+ T cells sorted from blood. The receptors here all came from a woman aged 25 to 45 in good health.

The chain combines TRBV19 with TRBJ1-2, with a weak D call TRBD1 (6 bases). Trimming took off 3 bases at V and 6 bases at J, with 11 bases between the two ends. There are 13 residues in the CDR3. Germline CDR1 reads LNHDA; CDR2 reads SQIVND (reference sequence). CDR3 protein: CASSISDSDGYTF. The DNA of the CDR3 is TGTGCCAGTAGTATCTCGGACAGCGATGGCTACACCTTC.

This chain links TRBV19 with TRBJ1-1; no clear D. V lost 4 bases to trimming and J lost 1 base, with 16 bases between them. Germline CDR1 LNHDA, CDR2 SQIVND (reference sequence). CDR3 length: 16 amino acids. CDR3 in DNA: TGTGCCAGTAGTAATAGGATCCGAGGTGGGAACACTGAAGCTTTCTTT. Its protein product is CASSNRIRGGNTEAFF.

V and J are TRBV7-9 and TRBJ2-7; 9 bases are a match to TRBD1. V shed 4 bases, J shed 2 bases, and the junction held 9 bases outside the gene matches. Germline CDR1 and CDR2: SEHNR and FQNEAQ (reference sequence). The CDR3 contains 16 residues. This chain's CDR3 is CASSSGTGPLTYEQYF. The CDR3, as DNA: TGTGCCAGCAGCTCCGGGACAGGGCCCCTAACCTACGAGCAGTACTTC.

The chain couples TRBV7-2 to TRBJ2-1; 7 nucleotides align to TRBD2. Unmatched junction bases numbered 6, after V lost 2 bases and J lost 8 bases. The V gene's germline CDR1 is SGHTA and CDR2 FQGNSA. The CDR3 runs to 14 residues. The CDR3 here is CASSLLPRGDEQFF. The CDR3 coding sequence is TGTGCCAGCAGCTTATTGCCCCGGGGGGATGAGCAGTTCTTC. Drawing the rest from reference TRBV7-2 and TRBJ2-1, the complete variable domain is GAGVSQSPSNKVTEKGKDVELRCDPISGHTALYWYRQSLGQGLEFLIYFQGNSAPDKSGLPSDRFSAERTGGSVSTLTIQRTQQEDSAVYLCASSLLPRGDEQFFGPGTRLTVL.

V is TRBV27 and J is TRBJ2-7; 8 positions match TRBD2. Germline CDR1 reads MNHEY; CDR2 reads SMNVEV (reference sequence). The CDR3 covers 12 residues. Unmatched junction bases numbered 6, after V lost 4 bases and J lost 10 bases. The CDR3 spells CASSSGLAIQYF. CDR3 sequence (DNA): TGTGCCAGCAGTTCAGGACTAGCTATACAGTACTTC.

The rearrangement joins TRBV19 to TRBJ2-7; D ambiguous. Trimming removed 3 bases at V and 0 bases at J, with 6 bases between. Germline values: CDR1 LNHDA, CDR2 SQIVND (reference sequence). The CDR3 covers 13 residues. CDR3 residues: CASSMGYSYEQYF. DNA for the CDR3: TGTGCCAGTAGTATGGGCTACTCCTACGAGCAGTACTTC.

The chain employs TRBV27 and TRBJ2-7; D possibly matches TRBD1 or TRBD2 (5 bases each). The CDR3 covers 22 residues. The V end lost 3 bases, the J end lost 5 bases, and 38 bases lay between the germline ends. CDR1 and CDR2 from the germline V gene are MNHEY and SMNVEV (reference sequence). The CDR3 bases are TGTGCCAGCAGTTTCGGGACCCTAATTCGTTACCCCTGGGGCAGCATGGGAGACGAGCAGTACTTC. This gives the protein CASSFGTLIRYPWGSMGDEQYF.

This clone was counted only a few times. At the DNA level, this CDR3 is encoded by other sequences in the same sample as well. V gene TRBV29-1 combines with J gene TRBJ2-7; 8 positions match TRBD1. CDR3 length: 12 residues. The ends lost 3 bases at V and 2 bases at J; junction bases unmatched: 0. Germline values: CDR1 SQVTM, CDR2 ANQGSEA. DNA for the CDR3: TGCAGCGTTGAGGACAGGGCCTACGAGCAGTACTTC. Protein product: CSVEDRAYEQYF.

DNA of the CDR3: TGTGCCAGCAGCCCAGGACCATTGAAACCTTTCTTT. Translation gives CASSPGPLKPFF. The V gene is TRBV7-9, the J gene TRBJ1-1; D gene uncertain. The germline CDR1 and CDR2 sequences are SEHNR and FQNEAQ (reference sequence). This CDR3 comprises 12 residues. Trimming removed 5 bases at V and 12 bases at J, with 16 bases between. The full variable domain, completed using reference TRBV7-9 and TRBJ1-1, is DTGVSQNPRHKITKRGQNVTFRCDPISEHNRLYWYRQTLGQGPEFLTYFQNEAQLEKSRLLSDRFSAERPKGSFSTLEIQRTEQGDSAMYLCASSPGPLKPFFGQGTRLTVV.

V and J are TRBV7-9 and TRBJ2-7; 7 nucleotides line up with TRBD1. Germline V gene lookup returns CDR1 SEHNR and CDR2 FQNEAQ (reference sequence). This CDR3 has 14 amino acids. V gave up 5 bases and J gave up 2 bases; unmatched junction bases: 6. This CDR3 is CASSEQGFTYEQYF. The DNA of the CDR3 is TGTGCCAGCAGCGAACAGGGGTTTACCTACGAGCAGTACTTC.

This chain links TRBV11-2 with TRBJ2-7, with 8 nucleotides matching TRBD1. CDR3 length: 15 amino acids. The V gene end was trimmed by 5 bases and the J gene end by 2 bases; junction bases not matched to a gene: 8. Germline lookup yields CDR1 SGHAT and CDR2 FQNNGV. CDR3 sequence reads: CASSGRQGPTYEQYF. The CDR3 DNA reads TGTGCCAGCAGCGGTCGACAGGGGCCGACCTACGAGCAGTACTTC.

The V gene is TRBV5-4, the J gene TRBJ2-7, with D maybe TRBD2 (6 bases). The CDR3 has 14 residues. V gave up 1 base and J gave up 2 bases, with 10 bases separating them. Germline V lookup: CDR1 SGHNT, CDR2 YYREEE (reference sequence). The CDR3 here is CASSLSRGAYEQYF. In DNA, the CDR3 is TGTGCCAGCAGCTTGTCGCGCGGGGCCTACGAGCAGTACTTC.

The V call is TRBV4-1, the J call TRBJ2-7; D not resolved. The V and J ends lost 1 base and 4 bases respectively, with 14 bases between them. The CDR3 totals 15 residues. Germline V lookup: CDR1 MGHRA, CDR2 YSYEKL. CDR3 protein: CASSQAHGGIYEQYF. CDR3 coding DNA: TGCGCCAGCAGCCAAGCTCACGGCGGAATATACGAGCAGTACTTC.

The chain uses TRBV7-9 and TRBJ2-1; the D is unclear. CDR3 length: 15 residues. The germline V gene has CDR1 SEHNR and CDR2 FQNEAQ (reference sequence). The V end was cut by 5 bases, the J end by 5 bases, with 16 bases between. The CDR3 DNA sequence: TGTGCCAGCAGCCAACGGTGGTATGAACACAATGAGCAGTTCTTC. It yields the protein CASSQRWYEHNEQFF.

The chain recombines TRBV27 with TRBJ1-2; TRBD1 matches at 9 bases. Germline V lookup: CDR1 MNHEY, CDR2 SMNVEV (reference sequence). The CDR3 runs 14 residues. V lost 5 bases, J lost 1 base, and 2 bases stayed unmatched. The CDR3 bases are TGTGCCAGCAGTGTGGGACAGGGTAACTATGGCTACACCTTC. Translating it yields CASSVGQGNYGYTF.

The genes are TRBV11-2 and TRBJ2-1, with TRBD2 matching 13 bases. Trimming took 1 base from V and 0 from J; bases not matched to a gene: 0. The germline gives CDR1 SGHAT, CDR2 FQNNGV. This CDR3 spans 17 amino acids. For the CDR3, the DNA is TGTGCCAGCAGCTTAGGGACTAGCGGGAGCTCCTACAATGAGCAGTTCTTC. It is translated as CASSLGTSGSSYNEQFF.

This clone was detected once. V gene TRBV28 combines with J gene TRBJ2-1; TRBD2 agrees at 14 bases. The CDR3 sequence is 16 residues long. V gave up 4 bases and J gave up 10 bases; unmatched junction bases: 9. The V gene's germline CDR1 is MDHEN and CDR2 SYDVKM. CDR3 loop: CASSSETSGRAGEQFF. The DNA for the CDR3 is TGTGCCAGCAGTTCAGAGACTAGCGGGAGGGCCGGGGAGCAGTTCTTC.

This chain uses TRBV6-5 with TRBJ2-1; 8 positions agree with TRBD1. CDR1 and CDR2 from the germline V gene are MNHEY and SVGAGI. This CDR3 spans 13 amino acids. V dropped 6 bases and J dropped 6; count of bases not matched to a gene: 4. This chain's CDR3 is CASSTGGSNEQFF. DNA of the CDR3: TGTGCCAGCAGCACAGGGGGTAGCAATGAGCAGTTCTTC.

The chain recombines TRBV5-4 with TRBJ1-1, with D unresolved. V lost 4 bases to trimming and J lost 2 bases, with 15 bases between them. CDR1 and CDR2 from the germline V gene are SGHNT and YYREEE (reference sequence). The CDR3 contains 15 residues. DNA for the CDR3: TGTGCCAGCAGCCTCAATTCGGACGCAAACACTGAAGCTTTCTTT. Amino acid sequence: CASSLNSDANTEAFF.

This chain links TRBV19 with TRBJ1-2; D call uncertain. Trimming took 3 bases from V and 5 from J, leaving 10 bases between them. CDR1 is LNHDA, CDR2 SQIVND, per germline (reference sequence). The CDR3 covers 13 residues. The CDR3: CASSIGLTYGYTF. DNA for the CDR3: TGTGCCAGTAGTATTGGCCTGACATATGGCTACACCTTC.

The rearrangement joins TRBV29-1 to TRBJ2-2, with D maybe TRBD2 (6 bases). The germline V gene has CDR1 SQVTM and CDR2 ANQGSEA. Trimming pared 2 bases from V and 3 bases from J, leaving 7 bases between. This CDR3 region has 13 residues. CDR3 sequence (DNA): TGCAGCGTTGAAACTAGCTACACCGGGGAGCTGTTTTTT. Protein: CSVETSYTGELFF.

The V and J genes are TRBV4-2 and TRBJ2-1; 13 bases match TRBD2. The V segment lost 4 bases and the J segment 6 bases; nucleotides outside the gene matches: 6. The CDR3 is 16 amino acids. The germline CDR1 and CDR2 sequences are LGHNA and YNFKEQ. For the CDR3, the DNA is TGTGCCAGCAGCCCGACCGGGACTAGCGGGATCAATGAGCAGTTCTTC. Translating it yields CASSPTGTSGINEQFF.

The chain has TRBV19 and TRBJ2-1, with 10 bases matching TRBD1. The CDR3 loop spans 15 amino acids. Germline assignment: CDR1 LNHDA and CDR2 SQIVND (reference sequence). The V and J ends lost 7 bases and 3 bases, in that order; junction bases with no gene match: 6. Written as DNA, the CDR3 is TGTGCCAGTACCGCGGGGACAGGGGTCTACAATGAGCAGTTCTTC. It is translated as CASTAGTGVYNEQFF. The full variable domain, its missing parts supplied by reference TRBV19 and TRBJ2-1, is DGGITQSPKYLFRKEGQNVTLSCEQNLNHDAMYWYRQDPGQGLRLIYYSQIVNDFQKGDIAEGYSVSREKKESFPLTVTSAQKNPTAFYLCASTAGTGVYNEQFFGPGTRLTVL.

Turning to this clone: The same CDR3 arises from other DNA sequences in this sample as well. The chain uses TRBV11-2 and TRBJ2-6; D ambiguous. The V and J ends lost 1 base and 0 bases respectively, with 7 bases between them. CDR3 length: 16 amino acids. Per germline, CDR1 SGHAT and CDR2 FQNNGV. The CDR3 bases are TGTGCCAGCAGCTTAGGCCCAGGCTCTGGGGCCAACGTCCTGACTTTC. It codes for CASSLGPGSGANVLTF.

This clone was detected once. This chain joins TRBV4-2 and TRBJ1-5; 7 bases map to TRBD1. The CDR3 spans 16 residues. The V and J ends lost 2 bases and 3 bases, in that order; junction bases with no gene match: 7. Germline CDR1 reads LGHNA; CDR2 reads YNFKEQ. Written as DNA, the CDR3 is TGTGCCAGCAGCCAATTCGGACAGGTGTCCAATCAGCCCCAGCATTTT. Translation gives CASSQFGQVSNQPQHF.

Details on this clone: The same CDR3 arises from other DNA sequences in this sample as well. The chain has TRBV28 and TRBJ2-7; D call uncertain. Germline V gene lookup returns CDR1 MDHEN and CDR2 SYDVKM. CDR3 length equals 12 residues. Trimming cost V 3 bases and J 2 bases, with 5 bases left between them. The CDR3 loop reads CASSFDTYEQYF. Written as DNA, the CDR3 is TGTGCCAGCAGTTTTGATACCTACGAGCAGTACTTC.

The chain employs TRBV19 and TRBJ2-7, with D possibly matching TRBD2 (5 bases). Trimming took off 4 bases at V and 0 bases at J, with 10 bases between the two ends. Germline CDR1 and CDR2: LNHDA and SQIVND (reference sequence). The CDR3 loop spans 14 amino acids. In DNA, the CDR3 is TGTGCCAGTAGTACGGGATCCTTCTCCTACGAGCAGTACTTC. Translation: CASSTGSFSYEQYF.

The chain couples TRBV5-6 to TRBJ2-7, with D perhaps matching TRBD1 or TRBD2 (5 bases each). CDR3 size: 15 residues. The germline V and J ends were trimmed by 4 bases and 6 bases, with 20 bases remaining between them. Germline values: CDR1 SGHDT, CDR2 YYEEEE. The CDR3 DNA reads TGTGCCAGCAGCCACCAAGAGGGGATAAATTTCGAGCAGTACTTC. Translating gives CASSHQEGINFEQYF.